This TCR beta chain was retrieved from a study of blood T cells in healthy people across ages (dated by TCRdb to between 2015 and 2017). A note on the overall study: In model experiments, template switching captured roughly one uniquely barcoded TCR beta cDNA molecule for every two T cells. To track age-related changes in TCR beta repertoire diversity, the study relied on deep sequencing normalized with unique cDNA molecular identifiers. Four age groups were formed from the donors: young (average roughly 15 years), middle-aged (just under 40), aged (roughly 59) and long-lived (about 80). Donors of different ages were randomly distributed across sequencing lanes to avoid experimental bias. The study analyzed two additional independent replicas of 1 million unique cDNA reads from the same blood draw for two donors, one aged 18 to 30 and one aged 80 or older.

What the work shows at the level of the full study, not this receptor alone: Conclusive comparison of naive and antigen-experienced compartments was prevented by the profiling of bulk unsorted PBMCs. As age increased, observed TCR beta diversity per million T cells dropped in a roughly linear way, and a significant reduction was already evident by age 40. A strong correlation was found between observed TCR beta diversity and the percentage of naive T cells measured by flow cytometry. Compared with the aged group, more naive CD4+ T cells, fewer expanded clones and increased TCR diversity were shown by the long-lived group, suggesting age selection. The CMV infection status of donors was not known, potentially confounding age-related changes in expanded clonotypes. Estimates of total diversity from one million sequenced T cells were regarded as lower bounds and underestimates.

Donors were 39 systemically healthy Caucasian individuals from Russia aged roughly 6 to 90 years. Roughly 10 milliliters of peripheral blood were collected from each donor into EDTA-treated Vacutainer tubes. Ficoll-Paque density-gradient centrifugation was used to isolate PBMCs, with at least 6.5 million obtained per sample. Trizol reagent was used to extract total RNA from PBMCs, with at least 5.5 micrograms per sample. For every donor, flow cytometry on a PBMC aliquot measured the percentage of naive CD45RAhigh/CD27high T cells. This clonotype was seen at least ten times. No cognate antigen has been identified for it. Base qualities were left out, and no much larger clone turns up one base away. CDR1 and CDR2 (MNHEY, SMNVEV) derive from the germline V gene (reference sequence). The junction shows trimming of 8 bases on V and 9 bases on J, and the gene matches do not reach 16 bases of it. The CDR3 covers 14 residues, taking in both the cysteine and the phenylalanine. Of the read, only the CDR3 DNA is kept; its 42 bases are in frame from base 1.

Libraries were prepared through 5' RACE. This sample was sequenced with an Illumina HiSeq 2500. A second PCR of about 6 to 12 cycles was performed with a sample-barcoded 5' primer and a J-beta primer mix. A unique molecular identifier was introduced onto each TCR beta cDNA molecule by a template-switch 5' adaptor carrying 12 random nucleotides. At least 3 million CDR3-containing paired-end reads were obtained from each sample. The Mint cDNA synthesis kit, primed by a TRBC-specific oligonucleotide, was used to synthesize first-strand cDNA from all RNA. After uracil-DNA glycosylase treatment, a first 18-cycle PCR used universal primers M1SS and BC2_uni_R on all cDNA. From the authors' description of their analysis: Each sample was normalized by randomly selecting 1 million high-quality reads, each carrying a distinct molecular identifier. Reads sharing molecular identifiers were discarded rather than binned into consensus sequences. MiTCR, with a Q25 quality threshold and the strictest error-elimination algorithm, was used for CDR3 identification, clonotype clustering and error correction. A nonparametric unseen species model with Euler transformation was used to estimate a lower bound on total TCR beta diversity. TCRdb trimmed public reads at Q25 via fastp, called clones via MiXCR and kept in-frame beta chains. Rows with a matching CDR3 protein are joined into one entry that keeps the most common DNA and genes. Here the V and J calls rest on TCRdb's processing, not on the authors' analysis. This sample is represented by about 590,000 distinct CDR3 sequences; about 30% of them were singletons. Jointly, the top ten make up more than 15% of the sample.

The sequencing input was blood. The V gene is TRBV27 and the J gene is TRBJ2-7, and TRBD1 aligns with 7 junction nucleotides. The source of this sequence is a woman over 75 in good health. The nucleotide sequence reads TGTGCCAGCGGAAGACAGGGTTTGGGGCCGGGGCAGTACTTC. It encodes CASGRQGLGPGQYF.